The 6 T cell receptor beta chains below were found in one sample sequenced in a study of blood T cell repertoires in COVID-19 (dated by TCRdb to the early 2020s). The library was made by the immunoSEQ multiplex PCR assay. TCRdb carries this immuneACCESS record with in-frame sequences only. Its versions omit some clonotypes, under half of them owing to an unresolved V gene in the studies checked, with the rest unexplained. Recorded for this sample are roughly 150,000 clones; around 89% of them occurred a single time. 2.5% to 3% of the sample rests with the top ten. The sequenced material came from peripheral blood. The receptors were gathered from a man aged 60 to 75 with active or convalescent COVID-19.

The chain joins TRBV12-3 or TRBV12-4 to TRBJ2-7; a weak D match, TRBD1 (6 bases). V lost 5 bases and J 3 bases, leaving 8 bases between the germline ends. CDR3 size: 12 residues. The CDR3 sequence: CASSRTDYEQYF. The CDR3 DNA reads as TGTGCCAGCAGTCGGACAGACTACGAGCAGTACTTC.

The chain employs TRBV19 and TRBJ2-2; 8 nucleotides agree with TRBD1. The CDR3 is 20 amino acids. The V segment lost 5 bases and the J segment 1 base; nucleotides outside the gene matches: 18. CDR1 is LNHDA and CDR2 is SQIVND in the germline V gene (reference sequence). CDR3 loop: CASSPLQGVQGAVNTGELFF. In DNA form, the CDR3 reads TGTGCCAGTAGTCCACTCCAGGGGGTGCAGGGGGCCGTGAACACCGGGGAGCTGTTTTTT.

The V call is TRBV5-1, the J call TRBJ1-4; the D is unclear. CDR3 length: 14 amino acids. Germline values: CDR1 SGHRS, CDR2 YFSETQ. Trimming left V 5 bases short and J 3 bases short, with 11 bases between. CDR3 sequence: CASSMGASNEKLFF. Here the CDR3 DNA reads TGCGCCAGCAGTATGGGCGCATCTAATGAAAAACTGTTTTTT.

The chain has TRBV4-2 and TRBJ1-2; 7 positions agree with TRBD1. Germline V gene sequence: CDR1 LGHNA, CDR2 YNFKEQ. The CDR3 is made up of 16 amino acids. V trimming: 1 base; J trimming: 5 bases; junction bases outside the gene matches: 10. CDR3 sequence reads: CASSQGSGQARYGYTF. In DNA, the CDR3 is TGTGCCAGCAGCCAAGGATCCGGACAGGCTAGATATGGCTACACCTTC.

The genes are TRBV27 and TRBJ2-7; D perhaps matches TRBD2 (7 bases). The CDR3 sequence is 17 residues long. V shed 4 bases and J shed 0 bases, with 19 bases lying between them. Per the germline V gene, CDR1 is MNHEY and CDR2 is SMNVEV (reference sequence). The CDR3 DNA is TGTGCCAGCAGTTCTCACCGGACGGGGGGCAGCTCCTACGAGCAGTACTTC. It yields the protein CASSSHRTGGSSYEQYF.

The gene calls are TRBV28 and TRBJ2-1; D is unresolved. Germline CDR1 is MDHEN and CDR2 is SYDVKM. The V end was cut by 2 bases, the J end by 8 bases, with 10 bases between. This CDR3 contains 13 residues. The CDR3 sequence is CASSLQQVDEQFF. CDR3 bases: TGTGCCAGCAGTTTACAGCAGGTGGATGAGCAGTTCTTC.